Below, 5 T cell receptor beta chains from the same sample are listed, as sequenced in a study of blood T cell repertoires in COVID-19. Clones were read by immunoSEQ multiplex PCR, and TCRdb kept only the in-frame ones, dropping some. Altogether roughly 13,000 clones are present, 65% to 90% being singletons, with the ten largest covering just under 25%. Material: peripheral blood. The receptors were gathered from a man aged 40-55 years with active or convalescent COVID-19.

This CDR3 reads CASKGGTNEKLFF. CDR3 nucleotide sequence: TGTGCCAGTAAGGGGGGGACTAATGAAAAACTGTTTTTT. The chain has TRBV19 and TRBJ1-4, with a tentative D call TRBD1 (6 bases). The CDR3 loop spans 13 amino acids. Germline values: CDR1 LNHDA, CDR2 SQIVND (reference sequence). V dropped 7 bases and J dropped 2 bases, with 8 bases sitting between them.

The rearrangement joins TRBV19 to TRBJ2-7; TRBD2 matches 11 bases. J was trimmed by 6 bases and V by 3 bases; bases with no gene match: 4. Germline CDR1 reads LNHDA; CDR2 reads SQIVND (reference sequence). This CDR3 has 14 amino acids. In DNA, the CDR3 is TGTGCCAGTAGTATGACTAGCGGGACTCTCGAGCAGTACTTC. Amino acid sequence: CASSMTSGTLEQYF.

The chain joins TRBV5-1 to TRBJ2-7, with TRBD2 as a possible D gene (7 bases). Germline-derived CDR1 and CDR2 are SGHRS and YFSETQ. The V and J ends lost 6 bases and 3 bases respectively, with 16 bases between them. The CDR3 spans 14 residues. CDR3: CASTAGAPGYEQYF. The CDR3 DNA reads TGCGCCAGCACCGCGGGGGCGCCGGGCTACGAGCAGTACTTC.

The V gene is TRBV4-3, the J gene TRBJ1-6; 7 bases map to TRBD1. This CDR3 contains 16 residues. CDR1 and CDR2 (germline): LGHNA, YSLEER. Trimming removed 0 bases from V and 10 bases from J; junction bases left unmatched: 9. CDR3 sequence (DNA): TGCGCCAGCAGCCAAGATCCCGACAGGGTTGGGTCACCCCTCCACTTT. As protein: CASSQDPDRVGSPLHF.

The V gene is TRBV2, the J gene TRBJ2-5; 8 nucleotides match TRBD2. This CDR3 is 14 amino acids long. Germline CDR1 reads SNHLY; CDR2 reads FYNNEI. V dropped 3 bases and J dropped 5; count of bases not matched to a gene: 5. The CDR3 DNA reads TGTGCCAGCAGTGAGACCCGGGGGGGCGAGACCCAGTACTTC. This translates into CASSETRGGETQYF.